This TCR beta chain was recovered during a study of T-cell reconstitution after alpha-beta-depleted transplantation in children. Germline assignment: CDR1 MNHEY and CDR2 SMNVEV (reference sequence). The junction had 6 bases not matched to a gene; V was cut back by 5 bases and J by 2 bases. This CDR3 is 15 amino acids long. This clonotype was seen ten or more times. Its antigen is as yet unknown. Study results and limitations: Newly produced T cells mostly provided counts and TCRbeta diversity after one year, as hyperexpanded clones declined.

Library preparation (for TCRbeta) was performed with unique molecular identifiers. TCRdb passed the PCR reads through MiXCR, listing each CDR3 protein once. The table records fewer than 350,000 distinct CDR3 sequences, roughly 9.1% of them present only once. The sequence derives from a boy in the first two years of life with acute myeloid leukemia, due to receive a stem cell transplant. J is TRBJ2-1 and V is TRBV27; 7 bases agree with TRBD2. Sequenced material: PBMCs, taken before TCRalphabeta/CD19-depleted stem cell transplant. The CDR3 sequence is CASSPQAGTYNEQFF. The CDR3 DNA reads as TGTGCCAGCAGTCCCCAAGCGGGGACCTACAATGAGCAGTTCTTC.